Following are 30 T cell receptor beta chains from one sample sequenced in a study of glioma-infiltrating T cells after dendritic cell vaccination. The time point was: after dendritic cell vaccination, including at tumor progression/relapse. This table comes from immunoSEQ multiplex PCR, and its TCRdb copy is limited to in-frame clones, with some not included. The sample includes roughly 85,000 clones, around 84% of them seen just once. The input for sequencing was blood, taken after dendritic cell vaccination. The receptor set was obtained from a human donor with glioblastoma.

V usage is TRBV7-9 and J usage is TRBJ2-7; D is perhaps TRBD2 (5 bases). This CDR3 contains 17 residues. Trimming took 5 bases from V and 3 from J, leaving 23 bases between them. CDR1 and CDR2 from the germline V gene are SEHNR and FQNEAQ (reference sequence). In DNA, the CDR3 is TGTGCCAGCAGCCCAGAGACGGGAACCCCCTACTACTACGAGCAGTACTTC. It translates to CASSPETGTPYYYEQYF.

V gene TRBV7-6 combines with J gene TRBJ2-3; maybe TRBD2 (5 bases). The V and J ends lost 5 bases and 5 bases respectively, with 11 bases between them. Germline V gene lookup returns CDR1 SGHVS and CDR2 FNYEAQ. The CDR3 loop spans 13 amino acids. The CDR3 reads CASSQGRGDTQYF. In DNA form, the CDR3 reads TGTGCCAGCAGCCAAGGACGGGGAGATACGCAGTATTTT.

This chain connects TRBV11-1 to TRBJ2-1; 9 positions match TRBD1. Germline trimming cut 1 base from V and 4 bases from J; bases unmatched to any gene: 2. From germline, CDR1 is SGHAT and CDR2 FQDESV (reference sequence). CDR3 size: 15 residues. As DNA, the CDR3 is TGTGCCAGCAGCTTAGACAGGGGGCCATACAATGAGCAGTTCTTC. This translates into CASSLDRGPYNEQFF.

Regarding this clone: It is unclear where the CDR3 begins or ends on the DNA, so no DNA is shown, and the CDR3 is as TCRdb lists it. The chain couples TRBV10-2 to TRBJ2-3; no check of the table's D call, TRBD2, against the DNA was made. The CDR3 extends over 15 residues, inclusive of both ends. CDR1 and CDR2 from the germline V gene are WSHSY and SAAADI. This CDR3 is CASILGGLATDTQYF.

The genes are TRBV5-8 and TRBJ2-7, with TRBD2 identical over 8 bases. The CDR3 has 18 residues. Germline loops: CDR1 SGHTS, CDR2 YDEGEE. With V trimmed by 3 bases and J by 0 bases, 14 bases remained unmatched. The CDR3 is CASSSPGLGIVGSYEQYF. CDR3 sequence (DNA): TGTGCCAGCAGCTCTCCGGGACTAGGGATTGTGGGCTCCTACGAGCAGTACTTC.

The sample holds one count of this clone. The chain uses TRBV18 and TRBJ1-2; TRBD1 matches at 11 bases. The CDR3 consists of 17 residues. Germline-derived CDR1 and CDR2 are KGHSH and LQKENI. After removal of 3 bases from V and 4 bases from J, the junction contained 10 bases not matched to a gene. Here the CDR3 reads CASSPNLGQGVIYGYTF. CDR3 DNA sequence: TGTGCCAGCTCACCTAACTTGGGACAGGGGGTCATCTATGGCTACACCTTC.

The chain uses TRBV7-9 and TRBJ2-2, with TRBD1 identical over 7 bases. This CDR3 contains 14 residues. CDR1 and CDR2 (germline): SEHNR, FQNEAQ (reference sequence). The V and J ends lost 5 bases and 6 bases, in that order; junction bases with no gene match: 6. CDR3 sequence (DNA): TGTGCCAGCAGCCCATACAGGGGTCCCGGGGAGCTGTTTTTT. Translating gives CASSPYRGPGELFF. The full variable domain, its missing parts supplied by reference TRBV7-9 and TRBJ2-2, is DTGVSQNPRHKITKRGQNVTFRCDPISEHNRLYWYRQTLGQGPEFLTYFQNEAQLEKSRLLSDRFSAERPKGSFSTLEIQRTEQGDSAMYLCASSPYRGPGELFFGEGSRLTVL.

The rearrangement joins TRBV27 to TRBJ2-7, with 7 bases identical to TRBD1. V lost 2 bases and J lost 2; bases outside the gene matches: 3. The CDR3 has 14 amino acids. Per germline, CDR1 MNHEY and CDR2 SMNVEV (reference sequence). The DNA of the CDR3 is TGTGCCAGCAGTTTAAACAGGGGAACCTACGAGCAGTACTTC. It is translated as CASSLNRGTYEQYF.

The genes are TRBV6-6 and TRBJ2-1, with 9 bases that match TRBD1. Germline V gene data show CDR1 as MNHNY and CDR2 as SVGAGI (reference sequence). Trimming cost V 6 bases and J 6 bases; bases outside gene matches: 0. The CDR3 totals 12 residues. The CDR3 bases are TGTGCCAGCAGGGACAGGGGCAATGAGCAGTTCTTC. Translation gives CASRDRGNEQFF.

The genes are TRBV28 and TRBJ2-3; TRBD2 agrees at 9 bases. This CDR3 is built from 17 residues. Germline V CDR1 and CDR2: MDHEN, SYDVKM. The trim removed 5 bases at V and 4 bases at J, leaving 13 bases unmatched. CDR3 region: CASSPPDLAGEADTQYF. Written as DNA, the CDR3 is TGTGCCAGCAGTCCTCCCGACTTAGCGGGAGAGGCAGATACGCAGTATTTT.

The chain couples TRBV18 to TRBJ1-4, with D possibly TRBD1 on 5 matching bases. Germline V gene lookup returns CDR1 KGHSH and CDR2 LQKENI. This CDR3 comprises 15 residues. With 3 bases removed from V and 5 bases from J, the gap between germline ends came to 13 bases. CDR3 DNA: TGTGCCAGCTCACCCAGGCCGGGGGAAAATGAAAAACTGTTTTTT. Protein product: CASSPRPGENEKLFF.

CDR3 loop: CASSLYRDGYTF. Here the CDR3 DNA reads TGTGCCAGCAGTTTATACAGGGATGGCTACACCTTC. The chain recombines TRBV28 with TRBJ1-2; D possibly corresponds to TRBD1 (6 bases). Germline loops: CDR1 MDHEN, CDR2 SYDVKM. The V gene lost 1 base and the J gene lost 6 bases, with 6 bases spanning the gap. This CDR3 has 12 amino acids.

The chain employs TRBV2 and TRBJ1-2; tentatively, D is TRBD1 (5 bases). The CDR3 length is 13 residues. Germline V gene lookup returns CDR1 SNHLY and CDR2 FYNNEI. Trimming took 5 bases from V and 4 from J, leaving 11 bases between them. The CDR3 DNA reads as TGTGCCAGCAGTTCAACAGGTTTCTATGGCTACACCTTC. Translating it yields CASSSTGFYGYTF.

CDR3 amino acids: CASSGTSGGVTDTQYF. The CDR3 DNA reads as TGTGCCAGCAGCGGAACTAGCGGGGGGGTTACAGATACGCAGTATTTT. The chain carries TRBV9 and TRBJ2-3, with 13 bases that match TRBD2. The V gene's germline CDR1 is SGDLS and CDR2 YYNGEE. Losses at the gene ends were 3 bases for V and 3 bases for J; bases not matched to a gene: 4. CDR3 length: 16 amino acids.

This clone was recorded once. The V gene is TRBV19, the J gene TRBJ1-2; maybe TRBD1 (5 bases). The CDR3 totals 13 residues. Germline V gene data show CDR1 as LNHDA and CDR2 as SQIVND (reference sequence). V lost 5 bases and J 2 bases, leaving 9 bases between the germline ends. As DNA, the CDR3 is TGTGCCAGTAGTTTTGACAGAAACTATGGCTACACCTTC. It is translated as CASSFDRNYGYTF.

This rearrangement joins TRBV6-1 to TRBJ1-4, with D perhaps matching TRBD1 (5 bases). CDR3 length: 18 amino acids. Trimming took 0 bases from V and 11 from J, leaving 25 bases between them. CDR1 is MNHNS and CDR2 is SASEGT in the germline V gene. The CDR3 reads CASSEALYPETGAAKLFF. In DNA form, the CDR3 reads TGTGCCAGCAGTGAAGCGCTTTATCCAGAGACTGGGGCAGCCAAACTGTTTTTT.

The chain combines TRBV14 with TRBJ1-2, with D maybe TRBD1 (5 bases). The length of the CDR3 is 12 residues. V shed 8 bases and J shed 3 bases, with 10 bases lying between them. Germline CDR1 and CDR2: SGHDN and FVKESK. CDR3: CASRGVYYGYTF. Here the CDR3 DNA reads TGTGCCAGCCGGGGGGTTTACTATGGCTACACCTTC. Full variable domain (outside the CDR3, taken from reference TRBV14 and TRBJ1-2): EAGVTQFPSHSVIEKGQTVTLRCDPISGHDNLYWYRRVMGKEIKFLLHFVKESKQDESGMPNNRFLAERTGGTYSTLKVQPAELEDSGVYFCASRGVYYGYTFGSGTRLTVV.

V is TRBV4-2 and J is TRBJ2-3, with 7 bases aligning to TRBD2. The CDR3 runs to 13 residues. The ends lost 0 bases at V and 7 bases at J; junction bases unmatched: 1. Germline V gives CDR1 LGHNA, CDR2 YNFKEQ. The CDR3 region has the DNA TGTGCCAGCAGCCAAGAGCGGGGGTATACGCAGTATTTT. This codes for CASSQERGYTQYF.

This chain connects TRBV5-6 to TRBJ1-2; 12 nucleotides align to TRBD1. Germline-derived CDR1 and CDR2 are SGHDT and YYEEEE. Germline trimming cut 0 bases from V and 3 bases from J; bases unmatched to any gene: 3. The CDR3 is made up of 16 amino acids. This CDR3 is CASSLGDRGPDYGYTF. CDR3 DNA sequence: TGTGCCAGCAGCTTGGGGGACAGGGGGCCCGACTATGGCTACACCTTC.

This chain uses TRBV29-1 with TRBJ2-2, with D possibly matching TRBD2 (5 bases). From germline, CDR1 is SQVTM and CDR2 ANQGSEA. V shed 6 bases and J shed 6 bases, with 20 bases lying between them. CDR3 length: 15 amino acids. This CDR3 reads CSVKGRGSKSGELFF. Written as DNA, the CDR3 is TGCAGCGTGAAAGGCCGGGGAAGTAAATCCGGGGAGCTGTTTTTT.

The chain joins TRBV6-1 to TRBJ1-2; 8 nucleotides match TRBD1. Per germline, CDR1 MNHNS and CDR2 SASEGT. The trim removed 0 bases at V and 8 bases at J, leaving 8 bases unmatched. The CDR3 is made up of 15 amino acids. CDR3 bases: TGTGCCAGCAGTGAAGCTCTTAGGACAGGGCGCGGCTACACCTTC. Translating gives CASSEALRTGRGYTF.

The rearrangement joins TRBV18 to TRBJ2-3, with TRBD2 identical over 11 bases. Germline CDR1 is KGHSH and CDR2 is LQKENI. V was pared by 4 bases and J by 1 base, with 4 bases of the junction left unmatched. CDR3 length equals 16 residues. CDR3 bases: TGTGCCAGCTCACTCCTAGCGGGAGGTGGCACAGATACGCAGTATTTT. Residues: CASSLLAGGGTDTQYF.

The chain links TRBV10-2 to TRBJ1-2; 8 nucleotides match TRBD1. Germline V gives CDR1 WSHSY, CDR2 SAAADI. There are 18 residues in the CDR3. V lost 6 bases, J lost 0 bases, and 15 bases stayed unmatched. CDR3 loop: CASSEQKRGQGTNYGYTF. DNA for the CDR3: TGCGCCAGCAGCGAACAGAAGCGCGGACAGGGAACTAACTATGGCTACACCTTC.

V gene TRBV6-1 combines with J gene TRBJ2-1, with TRBD1 matching 8 bases. The germline gives CDR1 MNHNS, CDR2 SASEGT. V lost 1 base and J lost 8; bases outside the gene matches: 10. There are 16 residues in the CDR3. CDR3 nucleotide sequence: TGTGCCAGCAGTGAAGGTCCCTCGACAGGGGTCCATGAGCAGTTCTTC. Translating gives CASSEGPSTGVHEQFF.

This clone was found once. This sequence joins TRBV7-2 and TRBJ2-1; 9 bases fit TRBD2. Unmatched junction bases numbered 5, after V lost 3 bases and J lost 8 bases. CDR1 and CDR2 (germline): SGHTA, FQGNSA. The CDR3 runs 14 residues. The CDR3 DNA follows: TGTGCCAGCAGCTTTAGCGGGAGTCCTGATGAGCAGTTCTTC. As protein: CASSFSGSPDEQFF.

The V call is TRBV7-2, the J call TRBJ2-7; 12 bases align to TRBD2. Germline V lookup: CDR1 SGHTA, CDR2 FQGNSA. The CDR3 totals 16 residues. The V and J ends lost 3 bases and 2 bases, in that order; junction bases with no gene match: 5. CDR3 region: CASSLSLAGGAYEQYF. As DNA, the CDR3 is TGTGCCAGCAGCTTGTCACTAGCGGGGGGAGCCTACGAGCAGTACTTC.

Notes on this clone: This same CDR3 is encoded by further DNA sequences in the sample. This sequence joins TRBV14 and TRBJ2-7, with D uncertain. V lost 1 base, J lost 4 bases, and 2 bases lay in between. The CDR3 contains 11 residues. Germline CDR1 SGHDN, CDR2 FVKESK. The CDR3: CASSQAYEQYF. The CDR3 DNA reads TGTGCCAGCAGCCAAGCGTACGAGCAGTACTTC. The full variable domain, rest sourced from reference TRBV14 and TRBJ2-7, is EAGVTQFPSHSVIEKGQTVTLRCDPISGHDNLYWYRRVMGKEIKFLLHFVKESKQDESGMPNNRFLAERTGGTYSTLKVQPAELEDSGVYFCASSQAYEQYFGPGTRLTVT.

The J gene is TRBJ1-2, the V gene TRBV6-5; D might be TRBD1 (5 bases). The CDR3 has 13 amino acids. Germline V lookup: CDR1 MNHEY, CDR2 SVGAGI. V was cut by 6 bases and J by 2 bases, with 10 bases left in between. The CDR3 spells CASRSRGNYGYTF. CDR3 sequence (DNA): TGTGCCAGCAGATCAAGGGGAAACTATGGCTACACCTTC.

The rearrangement uses TRBV4-1 and TRBJ2-1; 13 bases map to TRBD2. J was trimmed by 7 bases and V by 8 bases; bases with no gene match: 8. The CDR3 length is 15 residues. Germline loops: CDR1 MGHRA, CDR2 YSYEKL. Here the CDR3 DNA reads TGCGCCAGCGGATGGACTAGCGGGAGTAGGAATGAGCAGTTCTTC. Translating gives CASGWTSGSRNEQFF.

The V gene is TRBV27, the J gene TRBJ2-1, with 8 bases aligning to TRBD1. The CDR3 is made up of 14 amino acids. V trimming: 5 bases; J trimming: 6 bases; junction bases outside the gene matches: 6. The germline gives CDR1 MNHEY, CDR2 SMNVEV (reference sequence). The CDR3: CASSRTGYSNEQFF. The CDR3 DNA reads TGTGCCAGCAGTAGGACAGGGTACAGCAATGAGCAGTTCTTC.